What follows are 15 T cell receptor beta chains derived from one specimen sequenced in a study of cytomegalovirus exposure and HLA in healthy donors. PCR primers comprised 60 Vbeta and 13 Jbeta primers. Profiled with immunoSEQ multiplex PCR; TCRdb holds only in-frame clones, not every one. Counted here are about 190,000 clones, about 80% occurring once; the ten biggest clones make up around 2.1%. Sequencing used PBMCs. These receptors came from a woman aged 18-35 years in good health and CMV-seropositive.

This sequence joins TRBV23-1 and TRBJ2-1, with 10 bases fitting TRBD1. TRBV23-1 is an open reading frame whose function is uncertain. The ends lost 7 bases at V and 10 bases at J; junction bases unmatched: 13. The CDR3 length is 15 residues. This CDR3 is CASIPGQGISWEQFF. DNA of the CDR3: TGCGCCAGCATTCCGGGACAGGGGATTTCATGGGAGCAGTTCTTC.

J is TRBJ1-1 and V is TRBV10-1; tentatively, D is TRBD1 (5 bases). Germline-derived CDR1 and CDR2 are WNHNN and SYGVQD (reference sequence). The CDR3 runs to 14 residues. V dropped 4 bases and J dropped 4 bases, with 13 bases sitting between them. CDR3 sequence (DNA): TGCGCCAGCAGTGGCGGGGGGTCCCCCACTGAAGCTTTCTTT. Translating it yields CASSGGGSPTEAFF.

This rearrangement joins TRBV5-4 to TRBJ2-1; 14 bases line up with TRBD2. Germline V gene sequence: CDR1 SGHNT, CDR2 YYREEE (reference sequence). CDR3 size: 19 residues. The V segment lost 5 bases and the J segment 6 bases; nucleotides outside the gene matches: 16. The CDR3 reads CASSAGLAGGLIISNEQFF. The CDR3 DNA follows: TGTGCCAGCAGTGCCGGACTAGCGGGGGGCCTGATAATAAGCAATGAGCAGTTCTTC.

The chain links TRBV4-1 to TRBJ1-1; D might be TRBD1 (6 bases). The CDR3 length is 14 residues. V shed 4 bases and J shed 5 bases, with 14 bases lying between them. Germline CDR1 MGHRA, CDR2 YSYEKL. The CDR3 bases are TGCGCCAGCAGCCGTTGGGGGGGCCGAACTGAAGCTTTCTTT. This gives the protein CASSRWGGRTEAFF.

V and J are TRBV2 and TRBJ1-1, with D possibly matching TRBD1 (6 bases). The CDR3 extends over 13 amino acids. V lost 7 bases to trimming and J lost 10 bases, with 19 bases between them. Germline assignment: CDR1 SNHLY and CDR2 FYNNEI. The CDR3 region has the DNA TGTGCCAGCACCCCGAGGGGCCCCAGGGGAGCTTTCTTT. Its protein is CASTPRGPRGAFF.

J is TRBJ2-5 and V is TRBV7-2, with unresolved D. Germline V gene sequence: CDR1 SGHTA, CDR2 FQGNSA. Trimming took off 6 bases at V and 1 base at J, with 12 bases between the two ends. The CDR3 has 14 residues. The CDR3, as DNA: TGTGCCAGCAGACGCGGTAGCCTCCAAGAGACCCAGTACTTC. Its translation is CASRRGSLQETQYF.

The rearrangement uses TRBV14 and TRBJ1-2; no reliable D call. The CDR3 loop spans 14 amino acids. The germline V gene encodes CDR1 SGHDN and CDR2 FVKESK. V lost 1 base and J lost 7, with 13 bases in between. CDR3: CASSQVEGIFGYTF. The CDR3 region has the DNA TGTGCCAGCAGCCAAGTCGAGGGTATATTTGGCTACACCTTC.

This clone was found a few times. The V and J genes are TRBV19 and TRBJ2-7; perhaps TRBD2 as D (6 bases). Germline V gene data show CDR1 as LNHDA and CDR2 as SQIVND (reference sequence). V was cut by 3 bases and J by 0 bases, with 9 bases left in between. The CDR3 runs 14 residues. This CDR3 reads CASSIASDSYEQYF. The CDR3 nucleotides read TGTGCCAGTAGTATCGCTAGCGACTCCTACGAGCAGTACTTC.

In DNA form, the CDR3 reads TGTGCCAGTAGTTTACAGGGGCACACTGAAGCTTTCTTT. This sequence encodes CASSLQGHTEAFF. The chain joins TRBV19 to TRBJ1-1, with 7 bases fitting TRBD1. The CDR3 has 13 residues. CDR1 and CDR2 from the germline V gene are LNHDA and SQIVND (reference sequence). V dropped 5 bases and J dropped 3; count of bases not matched to a gene: 3.

A word on this clone: The junction does not match germline at one end; this may be a read error. This sequence joins TRBV5-4 and TRBJ1-4, with 7 bases identical to TRBD1. Germline values: CDR1 SGHNT, CDR2 YYREEE (reference sequence). This CDR3 is built from 15 residues. The CDR3 DNA sequence: TGTACCAGCAGTTTGTCCGACACAGGGGATGAAAAACTGTTTTTT. Amino acids: CTSSLSDTGDEKLFF.

The gene calls are TRBV19 and TRBJ2-1; TRBD2 matches 12 bases. Trimming took 10 bases from V and 8 from J; bases not matched to a gene: 3. CDR3 length equals 12 residues. The germline CDR1 and CDR2 sequences are LNHDA and SQIVND (reference sequence). CDR3 amino acids: CATGLAGYEQFF. CDR3 DNA: TGTGCCACAGGACTAGCGGGGTATGAGCAGTTCTTC.

The chain uses TRBV7-9 and TRBJ1-1; D might be TRBD1 (5 bases). The CDR3 sequence is 15 residues long. CDR1 SEHNR and CDR2 FQNEAQ come from the germline V gene (reference sequence). With 1 base removed from V and 3 bases from J, the gap between germline ends came to 12 bases. This chain's CDR3 is CASSLDYRLDTEAFF. The CDR3, as DNA: TGTGCCAGCAGCTTAGATTACAGGTTAGACACTGAAGCTTTCTTT.

The V and J genes are TRBV7-9 and TRBJ1-4; 7 bases fit TRBD1. The CDR3 has 15 amino acids. Trimming cost V 5 bases and J 3 bases; bases outside gene matches: 6. Germline V gene data show CDR1 as SEHNR and CDR2 as FQNEAQ (reference sequence). CDR3 sequence (DNA): TGTGCCAGCAGCCCCCCCGGGACAGCTAATGAAAAACTGTTTTTT. Its translation is CASSPPGTANEKLFF.

The chain joins TRBV30 to TRBJ2-3, with a weak D call TRBD2 (6 bases). In germline, CDR1 is GTSNPN, CDR2 SVGIG (reference sequence). Trimming stripped 3 bases from V and 1 base from J, with 14 bases between. The CDR3 runs to 15 residues. The CDR3 region is CAWSSGTGGTDTQYF. The CDR3 bases are TGTGCCTGGAGCTCCGGGACTGGGGGCACAGATACGCAGTATTTT.

The V and J genes are TRBV5-4 and TRBJ2-4; a weak D match, TRBD2 (5 bases). The germline V gene encodes CDR1 SGHNT and CDR2 YYREEE (reference sequence). CDR3 length: 18 residues. V gave up 2 bases and J gave up 0 bases, with 18 bases separating them. CDR3 nucleotide sequence: TGTGCCAGCAGCTTCACAATACTAGGCGACATAGCCAAAAACATTCAGTACTTC. Translated, it gives CASSFTILGDIAKNIQYF.